This TCR beta chain stems from a study of cytomegalovirus exposure and HLA in healthy donors. Study outcomes and limitations: Presence/absence results assume similar sequencing depth per donor, which may not hold.

This clone turned up a few times. Its antigen is undetermined. The PCR made use of 60 Vbeta and 13 Jbeta primers. Sequencing was performed with immunoSEQ multiplex PCR; in TCRdb, only in-frame clones are kept and a portion is missing. The sample records 120,000 to 150,000 clones, about 86% being singletons. Germline trimming cut 3 bases from V and 6 bases from J; bases unmatched to any gene: 6. The CDR3 length is 14 residues. Germline V CDR1 and CDR2: MNHEY, SMNVEV (reference sequence). This receptor was obtained from a man in his forties in good health and CMV-seropositive. This chain uses TRBV27 with TRBJ1-2; 8 bases fit TRBD1. The sample comprised PBMCs. In nucleotides, the CDR3 is TGTGCCAGCAGTTTTCAGGGGGCGCGAGATGGCTACACCTTC. This sequence encodes CASSFQGARDGYTF.